The sequence of this T cell receptor beta chain was determined in a study of neurological immune-mediated disorders (dated by TCRdb to the late 2010s). Study-level background: The study compared peripheral blood TCR-beta repertoires of HTLV-I-associated myelopathy (HAM/TSP) patients, multiple sclerosis patients and healthy controls using UMI-based sequencing. Longitudinal samples, technical triplicates and paired sorted CD4+ and CD8+ T-cell subsets, alongside PBMC samples, were included among the roughly 97 TCR-beta libraries. The cohort was made up of about 65 subjects, consisting of about 15 HAM/TSP patients, roughly 35 multiple sclerosis patients and 20 or so healthy controls. Beyond this particular receptor, the publication reports: TCR clonal expansion was highest in HAM/TSP patients and lowest in MS patients, with MS patients falling below even healthy controls. No identical CDR3 amino acid sequences were shared among expanded clones across subjects, suggesting private TCR-beta repertoires in all groups.

cDNA was synthesized by template-switch 5'RACE using a primer with a 10-nucleotide random unique molecular identifier that tagged each TCR transcript. Over 180 million TCR-beta sequences, covering 15-18 subjects, were produced in each sequencing run. The RNeasy kit was used to extract total RNA. The KAPA Real-time Library Amplification kit was used to amplify TCR-beta VDJ regions with primers for the TCR constant region and the 5'RACE anchor. A first PCR added sample indexes and Illumina adaptors, after which a second PCR increased the library yield. After Ampure bead purification, the TCR product of roughly 650 bp was size-selected on a 2% E-gel SizeSelection system. Before pooling, library quality was assessed on a Bioanalyzer, concentration was determined with Qubit, and library quantification was performed with the Kapa Library Quantification kit. Libraries were sequenced paired-end 2 x 150 bp on an Illumina HiSeq 2500. To increase sequence diversity, about 25-31% phiX was spiked into each library pool. For the original study's pipeline: The quality-filtered reads were processed with the UMI-based MiGEC pipeline, whose error correction step removed more than 80% of the raw TCR sequences. VDJ genes were aligned to IMGT germline references, and each clonotype was defined by a unique CDR3 amino acid sequence together with V-J genes. Clonal expansion, Shannon diversity and CDR3 relatedness (CalcPairwiseDistances, ClusterSamples) were evaluated with VDJtools, and phylogenetic trees were built with CLCbio workbench. Using coefficient-of-variation modelling across technical triplicates, the study counted a clone as expanded if it had at least 8 unique UMIs. The public reads were quality trimmed at Q25 with fastp and then assembled into clones with MiXCR by TCRdb, keeping productive beta chains. Entries that share a CDR3 protein sequence are merged under the most common genes and DNA. Clone size and V and J calls follow TCRdb, not the original study. The sample table holds about 79,000 distinct CDR3 sequences, of which roughly an eighth were seen once. Clones ranked in the top ten supply roughly 7.3% of the sample.

Healthy controls were blood bank volunteers in Maryland, USA. For the unsorted PBMC libraries, 2 million PBMCs were stored in RNAlater at -80 degrees C until RNA extraction and were used to generate the libraries. PBMCs were separated from peripheral blood using Ficoll-Hypaque density gradient centrifugation and then cryopreserved in liquid nitrogen. The table lists this clonotype with a few counts. The clone's antigen remains unknown. Base qualities were left out, and no much larger clone turns up one base away. Deletion took 1 base off V and 0 bases off J, with a span of 4 bases between the germline ends. The CDR3 has 14 amino acids, counting the end cysteine and phenylalanine. Of all the DNA, just the CDR3 is kept, 42 bases in frame from base 1. The CDR1 and CDR2 encoded by the germline V gene are SGHRS and YFSETQ.

The sample was PBMCs. This TCR derives from a woman aged 50 to 60 in good health. The chain is assembled from TRBV5-1 and TRBJ2-2, with no D gene named confidently. Here is the DNA: TGCGCCAGCAGCTTGAAAGCGAACACCGGGGAGCTGTTTTTT. Its protein is CASSLKANTGELFF.